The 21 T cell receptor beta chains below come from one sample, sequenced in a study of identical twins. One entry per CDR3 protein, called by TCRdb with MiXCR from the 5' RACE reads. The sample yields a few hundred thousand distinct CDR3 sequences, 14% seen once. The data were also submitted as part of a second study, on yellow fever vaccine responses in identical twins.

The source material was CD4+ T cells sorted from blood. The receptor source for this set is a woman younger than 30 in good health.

The CDR3 sequence: CAVGGMAYNEQFF. Written as DNA, the CDR3 is TGTGCCGTTGGCGGGATGGCCTACAATGAGCAGTTCTTC. The chain is built from TRBV10-3 and TRBJ2-1; a possible D gene is TRBD2 (6 bases). The CDR3 totals 13 residues. Germline V CDR1 and CDR2: ENHRY, SYGVKD. Trimming removed 11 bases at V and 2 bases at J, with 13 bases between.

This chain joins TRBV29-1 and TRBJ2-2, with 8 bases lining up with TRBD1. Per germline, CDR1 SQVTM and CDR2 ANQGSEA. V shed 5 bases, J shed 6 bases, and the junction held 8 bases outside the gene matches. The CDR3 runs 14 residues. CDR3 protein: CSVSQLQGAGELFF. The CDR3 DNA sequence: TGCAGCGTTTCTCAATTACAGGGGGCCGGGGAGCTGTTTTTT.

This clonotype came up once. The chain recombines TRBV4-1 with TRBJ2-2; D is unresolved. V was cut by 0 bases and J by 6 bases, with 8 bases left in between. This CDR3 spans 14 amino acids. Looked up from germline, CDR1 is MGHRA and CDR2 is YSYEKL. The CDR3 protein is CASSQDRFPGELFF. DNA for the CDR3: TGCGCCAGCAGCCAAGATCGATTCCCCGGGGAGCTGTTTTTT.

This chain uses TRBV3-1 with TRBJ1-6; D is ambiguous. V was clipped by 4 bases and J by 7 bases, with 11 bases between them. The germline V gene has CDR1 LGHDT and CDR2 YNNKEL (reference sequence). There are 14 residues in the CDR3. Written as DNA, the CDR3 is TGTGCCAGCAGCCGGAGGACGGAAAATTCACCCCTCCACTTT. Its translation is CASSRRTENSPLHF.

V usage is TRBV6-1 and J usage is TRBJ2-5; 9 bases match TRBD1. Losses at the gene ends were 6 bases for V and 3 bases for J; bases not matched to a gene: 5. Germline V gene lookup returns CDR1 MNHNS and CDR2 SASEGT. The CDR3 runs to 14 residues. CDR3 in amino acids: CASRSGQGEETQYF. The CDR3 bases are TGTGCCAGCAGGTCGGGACAGGGTGAAGAGACCCAGTACTTC.

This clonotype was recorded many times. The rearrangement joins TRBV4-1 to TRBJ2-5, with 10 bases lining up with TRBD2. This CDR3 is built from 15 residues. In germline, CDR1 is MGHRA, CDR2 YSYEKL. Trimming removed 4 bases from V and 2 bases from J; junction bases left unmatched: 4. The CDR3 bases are TGCGCCAGCAGCCCTGGACTAGCGGAACAAGAGACCCAGTACTTC. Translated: CASSPGLAEQETQYF.

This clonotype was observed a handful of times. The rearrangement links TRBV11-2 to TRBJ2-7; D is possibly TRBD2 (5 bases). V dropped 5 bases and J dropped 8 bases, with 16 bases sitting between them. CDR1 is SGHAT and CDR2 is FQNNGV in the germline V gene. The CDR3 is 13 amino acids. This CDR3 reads CASSQWTEAQQYF. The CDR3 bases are TGTGCCAGCAGCCAATGGACGGAGGCACAGCAGTACTTC.

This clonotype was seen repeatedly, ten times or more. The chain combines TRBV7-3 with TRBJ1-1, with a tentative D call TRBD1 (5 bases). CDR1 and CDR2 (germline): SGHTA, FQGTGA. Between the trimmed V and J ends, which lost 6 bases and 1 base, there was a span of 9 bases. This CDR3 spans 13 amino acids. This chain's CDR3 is CASRQTGNTEAFF. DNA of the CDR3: TGTGCCAGCAGACAAACAGGGAACACTGAAGCTTTCTTT.

DNA for the CDR3: TGTGCCACCAGTGACGGGCCAAGGGGTGGCTACACCTTC. This translates into CATSDGPRGGYTF. This chain connects TRBV24-1 to TRBJ1-2, with D possibly being TRBD1 (5 bases). V gave up 4 bases and J gave up 7 bases, with 12 bases separating them. Germline V gene data show CDR1 as KGHDR and CDR2 as SFDVKD. The CDR3 is 13 residues long.

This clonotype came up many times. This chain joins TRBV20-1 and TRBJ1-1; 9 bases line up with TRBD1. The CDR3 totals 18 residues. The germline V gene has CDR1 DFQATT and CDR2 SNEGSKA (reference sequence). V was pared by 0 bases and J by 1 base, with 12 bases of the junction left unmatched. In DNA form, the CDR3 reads TGCAGTGCTAGAGATTCGCGTAAGACAGGGGGGTGGAACACTGAAGCTTTCTTT. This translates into CSARDSRKTGGWNTEAFF.

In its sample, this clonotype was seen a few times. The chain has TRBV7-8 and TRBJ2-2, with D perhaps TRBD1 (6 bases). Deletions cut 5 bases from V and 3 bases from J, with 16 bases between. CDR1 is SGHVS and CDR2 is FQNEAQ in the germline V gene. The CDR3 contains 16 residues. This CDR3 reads CASSLTSGTHTGELFF. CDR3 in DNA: TGTGCCAGCAGCCTAACTTCCGGGACACACACCGGGGAGCTGTTTTTT.

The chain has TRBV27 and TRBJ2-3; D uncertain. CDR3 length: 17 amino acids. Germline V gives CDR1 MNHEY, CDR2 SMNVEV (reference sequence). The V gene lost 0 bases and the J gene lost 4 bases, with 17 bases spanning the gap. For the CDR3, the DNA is TGTGCCAGCAGTTTATCGAGGAGTCCCCTTCCCCCAGATACGCAGTATTTT. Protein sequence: CASSLSRSPLPPDTQYF.

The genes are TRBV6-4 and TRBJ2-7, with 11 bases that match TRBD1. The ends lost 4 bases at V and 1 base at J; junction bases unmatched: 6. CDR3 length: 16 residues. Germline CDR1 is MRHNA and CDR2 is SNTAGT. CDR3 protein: CASSVEGTGGSYEQYF. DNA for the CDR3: TGTGCCAGCAGTGTGGAGGGGACAGGGGGATCCTACGAGCAGTACTTC.

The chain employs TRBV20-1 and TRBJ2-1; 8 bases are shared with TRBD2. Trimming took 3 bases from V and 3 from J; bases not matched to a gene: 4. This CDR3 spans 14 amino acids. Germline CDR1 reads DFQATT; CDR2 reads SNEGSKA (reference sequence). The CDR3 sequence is CSARGLVGYNEQFF. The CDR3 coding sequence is TGCAGTGCTAGGGGACTAGTGGGCTACAATGAGCAGTTCTTC.

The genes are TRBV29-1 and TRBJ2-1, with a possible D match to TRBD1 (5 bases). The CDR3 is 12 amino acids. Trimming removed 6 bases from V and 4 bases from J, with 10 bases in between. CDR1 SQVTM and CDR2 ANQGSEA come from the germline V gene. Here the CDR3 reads CSVHRQYNEQFF. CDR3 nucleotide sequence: TGCAGCGTGCACAGACAGTACAATGAGCAGTTCTTC.

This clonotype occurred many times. The CDR3 DNA follows: TGCAGTGCTAGGGGGACAGGCTACGAGCAGTACTTC. It specifies CSARGTGYEQYF. The V call is TRBV20-1, the J call TRBJ2-7; 8 positions agree with TRBD1. This CDR3 region has 12 residues. CDR1 is DFQATT, CDR2 SNEGSKA, per germline (reference sequence). The J segment lost 3 bases and the V segment lost 3 bases, leaving 1 base of the junction unmatched.

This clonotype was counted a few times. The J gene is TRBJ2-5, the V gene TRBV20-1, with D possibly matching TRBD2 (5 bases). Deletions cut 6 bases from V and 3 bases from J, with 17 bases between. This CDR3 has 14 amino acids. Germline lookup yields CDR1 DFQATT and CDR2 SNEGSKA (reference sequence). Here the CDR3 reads CSAGSGSSKETQYF. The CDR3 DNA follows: TGCAGTGCCGGGTCGGGGTCGTCTAAAGAGACCCAGTACTTC.

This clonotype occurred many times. CDR3 coding DNA: TGTGCCAGCAGCTTACGGAGAAACACTGAAGCTTTCTTT. It translates to CASSLRRNTEAFF. V gene TRBV7-2 combines with J gene TRBJ1-1, with D unclear. Trimming left V 2 bases short and J 2 bases short, with 6 bases between. Per the germline V gene, CDR1 is SGHTA and CDR2 is FQGNSA. The CDR3 loop spans 13 amino acids.

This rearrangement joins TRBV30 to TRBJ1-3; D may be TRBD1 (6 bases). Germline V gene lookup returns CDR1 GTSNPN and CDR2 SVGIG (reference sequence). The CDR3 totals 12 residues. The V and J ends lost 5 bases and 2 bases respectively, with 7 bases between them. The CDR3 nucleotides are TGTGCCTGGGGGGGCACTGGAAACACCATATATTTT. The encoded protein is CAWGGTGNTIYF. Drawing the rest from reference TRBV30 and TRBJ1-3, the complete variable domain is SQTIHQWPATLVQPVGSPLSLECTVEGTSNPNLYWYRQAAGRGLQLLFYSVGIGQISSEVPQNLSASRPQDRQFILSSKKLLLSDSGFYLCAWGGTGNTIYFGEGSWLTVV.

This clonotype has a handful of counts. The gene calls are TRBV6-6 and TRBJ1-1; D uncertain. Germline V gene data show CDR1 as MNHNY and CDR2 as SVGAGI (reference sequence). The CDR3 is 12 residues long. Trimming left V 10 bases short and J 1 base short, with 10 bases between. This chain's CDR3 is CATFKGNTEAFF. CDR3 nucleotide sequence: TGTGCCACCTTTAAGGGGAACACTGAAGCTTTCTTT.

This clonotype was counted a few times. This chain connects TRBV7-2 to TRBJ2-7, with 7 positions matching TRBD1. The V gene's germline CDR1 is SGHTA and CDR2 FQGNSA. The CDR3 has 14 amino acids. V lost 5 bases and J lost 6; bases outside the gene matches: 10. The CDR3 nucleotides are TGTGCCAGCAGCACTAGACAGGGATTGGCCGAGCAGTACTTC. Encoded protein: CASSTRQGLAEQYF.